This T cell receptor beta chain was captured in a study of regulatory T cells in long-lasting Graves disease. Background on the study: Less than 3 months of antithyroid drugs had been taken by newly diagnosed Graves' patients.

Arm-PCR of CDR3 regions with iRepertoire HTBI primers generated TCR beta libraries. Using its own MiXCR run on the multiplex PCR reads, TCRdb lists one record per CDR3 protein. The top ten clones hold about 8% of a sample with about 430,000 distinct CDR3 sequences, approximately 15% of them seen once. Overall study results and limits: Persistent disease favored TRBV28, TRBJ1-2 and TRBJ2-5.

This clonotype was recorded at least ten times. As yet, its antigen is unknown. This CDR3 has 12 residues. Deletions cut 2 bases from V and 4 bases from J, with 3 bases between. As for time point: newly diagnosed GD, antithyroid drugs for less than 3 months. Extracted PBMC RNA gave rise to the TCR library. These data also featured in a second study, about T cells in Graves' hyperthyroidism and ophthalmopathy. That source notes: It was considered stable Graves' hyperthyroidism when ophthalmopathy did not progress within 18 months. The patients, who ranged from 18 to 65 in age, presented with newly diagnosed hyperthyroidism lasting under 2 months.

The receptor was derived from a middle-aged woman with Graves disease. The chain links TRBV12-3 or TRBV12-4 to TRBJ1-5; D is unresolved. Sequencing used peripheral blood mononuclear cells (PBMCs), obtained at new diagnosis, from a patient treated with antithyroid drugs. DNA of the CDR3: TGTGCCAGCAGTTTATGGAATCAGCCCCAGCATTTT. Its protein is CASSLWNQPQHF.